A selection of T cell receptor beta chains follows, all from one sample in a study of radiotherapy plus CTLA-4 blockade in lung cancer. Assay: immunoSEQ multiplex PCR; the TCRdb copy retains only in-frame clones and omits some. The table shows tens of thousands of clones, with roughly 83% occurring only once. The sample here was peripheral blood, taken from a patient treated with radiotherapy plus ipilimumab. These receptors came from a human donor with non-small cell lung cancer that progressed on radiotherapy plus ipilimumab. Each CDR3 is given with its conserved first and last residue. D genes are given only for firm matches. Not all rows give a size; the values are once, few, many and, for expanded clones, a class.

TGTGCCAGCAGCTTAGTCTACGGGAGGGGGTACGAGCAGTACTTC CASSLVYGRGYEQYF TRBV11-2 15 TRBJ2-7 NA TRBD2
TGTGCCAGCTCACAGGACAGGGGAGAGACCCAGTACTTC CASSQDRGETQYF TRBV18 13 TRBJ2-5 NA TRBD1
TGTGCCAGCAGCTCCCTGCACCGCTCCTACAATGAGCAGTTCTTC CASSSLHRSYNEQFF TRBV7-2 15 TRBJ2-1 NA NA
TGTGCCAGCAGCTTATCTCACGGGGACACCGGGGAGCTGTTTTTT CASSLSHGDTGELFF TRBV7-6 15 TRBJ2-2 NA NA
TGTGCCAGCTCACCACTCCCAGGGGCGCGGGAGGCCGGCGAGCAGTACTTC CASSPLPGAREAGEQYF TRBV18 17 TRBJ2-7 NA TRBD2
TGTGCCAGCAGTGAAGCGGGGACAGGGTTTCGCAATGAGCAGTTCTTC CASSEAGTGFRNEQFF TRBV6-1 16 TRBJ2-1 NA TRBD1
TGTGCCAGCAGCTCGACCGAAAACTATGGCTACACCTTC CASSSTENYGYTF TRBV7-9 13 TRBJ1-2 NA NA
TGTGCCAGCAGCGGCGCCGTAGGGAGCACCTACGAGCAGTACTTC CASSGAVGSTYEQYF TRBV7-2 15 TRBJ2-7 NA NA
TGTGCCAGCCGGCCCCAGGGACAAAACACCGGGGAGCTGTTTTTT CASRPQGQNTGELFF TRBV2 15 TRBJ2-2 NA NA
TGTGCCAGCAGCGCAGGATCTGTGGGGGATACGCAGTATTTT CASSAGSVGDTQYF TRBV7-3 14 TRBJ2-3 NA NA
TGCAGCGTTGCGGGGGTTGGCAATCAGCCCCAGCATTTT CSVAGVGNQPQHF TRBV29-1 13 TRBJ1-5 NA NA
TGCGCCAGCAGCTTGGGAGACAGGGGTAAAGGCAATGAGCAGTTCTTC CASSLGDRGKGNEQFF TRBV5-1 16 TRBJ2-1 NA TRBD1
TGTGCCAGCAGTGAATGGAACACTGAAGTTTTCTTT CASSEWNTEVFF TRBV6-1 12 TRBJ1-1 NA NA
TGTGCCAGCTCTTTGGGAGGGGGAAATAATTCACCCCTCCACTTT CASSLGGGNNSPLHF TRBV2 15 TRBJ1-6 NA NA
TGTGCCAGCACTGGTACGGCCAGGGAGCTGCTTTTT CASTGTARELLF TRBV7-9 12 TRBJ2-2 NA NA
TGTGCCTGGAACTCAGGGGCCGTCGGGCCCCAGCATTTT CAWNSGAVGPQHF TRBV30 13 TRBJ1-5 NA NA
TGTGCCAGCAGTTTAAGGACGGAGATCTACGAGCAGTACTTC CASSLRTEIYEQYF TRBV6-1 14 TRBJ2-7 NA NA
TGCGCCAGCAGCCACCTTCCGGGACAGGGATATCTTATGAACACTGAAGCTTTCTTT CASSHLPGQGYLMNTEAFF TRBV4-1 19 TRBJ1-1 few TRBD1
TGTGCCAGTAGTCTCCGGGACAGGGTGGACACCCTCCACTTT CASSLRDRVDTLHF TRBV19 14 TRBJ1-6 NA TRBD1
TGTGCCAGCAGCTTGCGGATTGGGGGGGTCACTGAAGCTTTCTTT CASSLRIGGVTEAFF TRBV7-8 15 TRBJ1-1 NA NA
TGTGCCATCAGTGAGCTAGAAGCGGGAGTGGCAGATACGCAGTATTTT CAISELEAGVADTQYF TRBV10-3 16 TRBJ2-3 NA TRBD2
TGTGCCAGCAGTGTCGGTTCCCACCGAGCCTACGAGCAGTACTTC CASSVGSHRAYEQYF TRBV27 15 TRBJ2-7 NA NA
TGTGCCAGCAGCGTAGGGGGCACGCTAAACATTCAGTACTTC CASSVGGTLNIQYF TRBV9 14 TRBJ2-4 NA NA
TGTGCCAGCAGTAAAGAACGATCCGGCTATGGCTACACCTTC CASSKERSGYGYTF TRBV6-1 14 TRBJ1-2 NA NA
TGTGCCACCAGCAGTGACAGGGACAAGATAAATGAAAAACTGTTTTTT CATSSDRDKINEKLFF TRBV15 16 TRBJ1-4 NA TRBD1
TGTGCCAGCAGCCAGGCAGGGGGCGTAGTGGCTTTCTTT CASSQAGGVVAFF TRBV2 13 TRBJ1-1 few TRBD1
TGTGCCAGCAGTGAAGCGCTCGGGGGTGAGACTGAAGCTTTCTTT CASSEALGGETEAFF TRBV2 15 TRBJ1-1 NA NA
TGTGCCAGCAGCCCCCTCCTCGGGGGTGGCAATGAGCAGTTCTTC CASSPLLGGGNEQFF TRBV7-8 15 TRBJ2-1 NA NA
TGTGCCAGCAGCTTAGCGGGAGCTTCGGGAGAGACCCAGTACTTC CASSLAGASGETQYF TRBV7-6 15 TRBJ2-5 NA NA
TGTGCCAGCAGCGGAGGGAGGCACCGGGGGACCTACGAGCAGTACTTC CASSGGRHRGTYEQYF TRBV9 16 TRBJ2-7 once NA
TGTGCCACCAGTCCTGACAGGTATAGCAATCAGCCCCAGCATTTT CATSPDRYSNQPQHF TRBV15 15 TRBJ1-5 NA NA
TGTGCCAGCAGCGTAGCTACAGGGAATGAGCAGTTCTTC CASSVATGNEQFF TRBV9 13 TRBJ2-1 NA NA
TGCGCCAGCAGTCCCGCTAGCGGCTACTACAATGAGCAGTTCTTC CASSPASGYYNEQFF TRBV5-1 15 TRBJ2-1 NA TRBD2
TGTGCCAGCAGTGAAGATGGGTACCCGACAGACTATGGCTACACCTTC CASSEDGYPTDYGYTF TRBV6-9 16 TRBJ1-2 few NA
TGTGCCAGCAGCCAGCCGGGGGTTGGAGAGCAGTTCTTC CASSQPGVGEQFF TRBV11-3 13 TRBJ2-1 NA NA
TGCGCCAGCAGCTTCCTCGGATTGACAGATACGCAGTATTTT CASSFLGLTDTQYF TRBV5-1 14 TRBJ2-3 NA NA
TGCGCCAGCAGCCAAACCCTACAGGGGGCGGGTGGAAACATTCAGTACTTC CASSQTLQGAGGNIQYF TRBV5-1 17 TRBJ2-4 NA TRBD1
TGTGCCAGCAGTTTATTGGCCTCTGGAAACACCATATATTTT CASSLLASGNTIYF TRBV27 14 TRBJ1-3 few NA